One sample yielded the 15 T cell receptor beta chains listed below, sequenced in a study of lymphopenia after photon versus proton radiotherapy. Sequencing was performed with immunoSEQ multiplex PCR; in TCRdb, only in-frame clones are kept and a portion is missing. Among approximately 160,000 clones listed, approximately 91% were seen once. Sequencing used peripheral blood, obtained from a patient treated with photon-based radiotherapy. These receptors all come from a man in his fifties or sixties with gastric cancer.

The CDR3 region is CAWSVRQNEKLFF. The CDR3 bases are TGTGCCTGGAGTGTACGGCAGAATGAAAAACTGTTTTTT. V is TRBV30 and J is TRBJ1-4; no clear D gene. Germline CDR1 is GTSNPN and CDR2 is SVGIG (reference sequence). The length of the CDR3 is 13 residues. Trimming took off 0 bases at V and 5 bases at J, with 7 bases between the two ends.

The CDR3 sequence is CASSRTGNTEAFF. The CDR3, as DNA: TGTGCCAGTAGTAGGACGGGAAACACTGAAGCTTTCTTT. This rearrangement joins TRBV19 to TRBJ1-1; D not certain. With 4 bases removed from V and 2 bases from J, the gap between germline ends came to 8 bases. This CDR3 is built from 13 residues. In germline, CDR1 is LNHDA, CDR2 SQIVND (reference sequence).

V and J are TRBV4-2 and TRBJ2-1; possibly TRBD2 for D (5 bases). The germline V gene has CDR1 LGHNA and CDR2 YNFKEQ. The length of the CDR3 is 15 residues. V lost 6 bases to trimming and J lost 0 bases, with 12 bases between them. CDR3 in amino acids: CASRLASSSYNEQFF. CDR3 in DNA: TGTGCCAGCAGGCTAGCATCGAGCTCCTACAATGAGCAGTTCTTC.

The V call is TRBV5-1, the J call TRBJ2-7; 7 bases are a match to TRBD2. This CDR3 spans 14 amino acids. The germline V gene has CDR1 SGHRS and CDR2 YFSETQ. Trimming took 0 bases from V and 6 from J; bases not matched to a gene: 6. The CDR3 is CASSLDGGSTEQYF. For the CDR3, the DNA is TGCGCCAGCAGCTTGGATGGCGGGAGTACCGAGCAGTACTTC. Combining the CDR3 with reference TRBV5-1 and TRBJ2-7 gives the whole variable domain KAGVTQTPRYLIKTRGQQVTLSCSPISGHRSVSWYQQTPGQGLQFLFEYFSETQRNKGNFPGRFSGRQFSNSRSEMNVSTLELGDSALYLCASSLDGGSTEQYFGPGTRLTVT.

The J gene is TRBJ1-5, the V gene TRBV19; tentative D call: TRBD1 (5 bases). The CDR3 consists of 16 residues. CDR1 is LNHDA and CDR2 is SQIVND in the germline V gene (reference sequence). Deletions cut 4 bases from V and 1 base from J, with 14 bases between. CDR3 loop: CASSTLAGESNQPQHF. CDR3 nucleotides: TGTGCCAGTAGTACCCTCGCGGGGGAGAGCAATCAGCCCCAGCATTTT.

This clone occurred a few times. This chain links TRBV14 with TRBJ1-1, with TRBD1 matching 7 bases. The CDR3 is 11 amino acids. Germline CDR1 is SGHDN and CDR2 is FVKESK. V lost 6 bases to trimming and J lost 11 bases; unmatched junction nucleotides: 6. The chain's CDR3 is CASRGGVQAFF. CDR3 bases: TGTGCCAGCAGAGGGGGCGTACAGGCTTTCTTT.

For the CDR3, the DNA is TGCAGCGTTGGGGGGGCGGATCAGCCCCAGCATTTT. It codes for CSVGGADQPQHF. This chain connects TRBV29-1 to TRBJ1-5, with D tentatively TRBD1 (6 bases). Germline V lookup: CDR1 SQVTM, CDR2 ANQGSEA. V dropped 4 bases and J dropped 5 bases, with 9 bases sitting between them. This CDR3 comprises 12 residues. The full variable domain, completed using reference TRBV29-1 and TRBJ1-5, is SAVISQKPSRDICQRGTSLTIQCQVDSQVTMMFWYRQQPGQSLTLIATANQGSEATYESGFVIDKFPISRPNLTFSTLTVSNMSPEDSSIYLCSVGGADQPQHFGDGTRLSIL.

This chain connects TRBV2 to TRBJ1-2; maybe TRBD1 (5 bases). V was pared by 9 bases and J by 1 base, with 12 bases between. The CDR3 is 13 amino acids. The V gene's germline CDR1 is SNHLY and CDR2 FYNNEI. The CDR3: CASSLRDNYGYTF. The CDR3 nucleotides are TGTGCCAGTAGCCTCAGGGATAACTATGGCTACACCTTC.

The rearrangement links TRBV15 to TRBJ1-2; perhaps TRBD1 as D (5 bases). The V gene lost 1 base and the J gene lost 7 bases, with 16 bases spanning the gap. The CDR3 extends over 15 amino acids. The germline CDR1 and CDR2 sequences are LNHNV and YYDKDF (reference sequence). The chain's CDR3 is CATSRVMSRVTGYTF. The CDR3 bases are TGTGCCACCAGCAGAGTAATGAGCAGGGTCACTGGCTACACCTTC.

The J gene is TRBJ2-2, the V gene TRBV2; the D gene is possibly TRBD2 (5 bases). Germline V gives CDR1 SNHLY, CDR2 FYNNEI. V was clipped by 7 bases and J by 0 bases, with 12 bases between them. This CDR3 is 15 amino acids long. CDR3 amino acids: CASKGDPANTGELFF. The DNA of the CDR3 is TGTGCCAGCAAGGGAGACCCCGCGAACACCGGGGAGCTGTTTTTT.

This clone was observed once. The chain has TRBV6-6 and TRBJ2-5; D not certain. Trimming took off 2 bases at V and 1 base at J, with 8 bases between the two ends. In germline, CDR1 is MNHNY, CDR2 SVGAGI (reference sequence). This CDR3 spans 14 amino acids. In DNA, the CDR3 is TGTGCCAGCAGTTACCAGGCTAGCCAAGAGACCCAGTACTTC. It yields the protein CASSYQASQETQYF.

J is TRBJ1-2 and V is TRBV11-2; D is perhaps TRBD1 (6 bases). Trimming took 5 bases from V and 6 from J, leaving 10 bases between them. CDR1 and CDR2 (germline): SGHAT, FQNNGV. The CDR3 is 12 residues long. As DNA, the CDR3 is TGTGCCAGCAGCCACGAGGGGGATGGCTACACCTTC. The encoded protein is CASSHEGDGYTF.

J is TRBJ1-1 and V is TRBV5-1; 9 bases align to TRBD1. This CDR3 spans 15 amino acids. The V segment lost 2 bases and the J segment 4 bases; nucleotides outside the gene matches: 6. Germline CDR1 reads SGHRS; CDR2 reads YFSETQ. CDR3 sequence reads: CASSLGTGRTTEAFF. In nucleotides, the CDR3 is TGCGCCAGCAGCTTAGGGACAGGGAGAACCACTGAAGCTTTCTTT.

The chain is built from TRBV5-4 and TRBJ2-5; 7 bases line up with TRBD1. Germline lookup yields CDR1 SGHNT and CDR2 YYREEE (reference sequence). CDR3 length equals 14 residues. V lost 3 bases to trimming and J lost 0 bases; unmatched junction nucleotides: 2. CDR3 coding DNA: TGTGCCAGCAGCTCGGGACAGTACCAAGAGACCCAGTACTTC. It specifies CASSSGQYQETQYF. Filled out from reference TRBV5-4 and TRBJ2-5, the complete variable domain reads ETGVTQSPTHLIKTRGQQVTLRCSSQSGHNTVSWYQQALGQGPQFIFQYYREEENGRGNFPPRFSGLQFPNYSSELNVNALELDDSALYLCASSSGQYQETQYFGPGTRLLVL.

The genes are TRBV7-9 and TRBJ2-1; 12 bases line up with TRBD2. Trimming at V came to 2 bases and at J to 6 bases, leaving 11 bases not matched to a gene. Germline values: CDR1 SEHNR, CDR2 FQNEAQ (reference sequence). This CDR3 region has 18 residues. CDR3 in amino acids: CASSLTPATSGRRNEQFF. The CDR3 DNA follows: TGTGCCAGCAGCTTAACCCCCGCCACTAGCGGGAGGCGCAATGAGCAGTTCTTC.